This passage covers 20 T cell receptor beta chains from one sample sequenced in a study of blood T cell repertoires in COVID-19. This table comes from immunoSEQ multiplex PCR, and its TCRdb copy is limited to in-frame clones, with some not included. The sample lists about 82,000 clones; approximately 78% were seen once. Sequenced material: peripheral blood. These receptors all stem from a man aged 55-75 years with COVID-19, enrolled during active disease.

In regard to this clone: Other DNA sequences in the same sample also yield this CDR3. J is TRBJ2-3 and V is TRBV7-3; 10 nucleotides align to TRBD2. The germline gives CDR1 SGHTA, CDR2 FQGTGA. V lost 5 bases to trimming and J lost 0 bases; unmatched junction nucleotides: 2. The CDR3 has 15 amino acids. CDR3 nucleotides: TGTGCCAGCAGCCGAGCGGGGGGGAGCACAGATACGCAGTATTTT. Its translation is CASSRAGGSTDTQYF.

The rearrangement uses TRBV19 and TRBJ1-4; D gene ambiguous. V was cut by 3 bases and J by 8 bases, with 10 bases left in between. CDR1 and CDR2 from the germline V gene are LNHDA and SQIVND (reference sequence). CDR3 length equals 13 residues. CDR3 in amino acids: CASSILPREKLFF. For the CDR3, the DNA is TGTGCCAGTAGTATTTTACCGAGAGAAAAACTGTTTTTT.

The chain uses TRBV5-1 and TRBJ2-7, with a tentative D call TRBD1 (6 bases). Germline values: CDR1 SGHRS, CDR2 YFSETQ. CDR3 size: 13 residues. V dropped 4 bases and J dropped 3 bases, with 11 bases sitting between them. In DNA, the CDR3 is TGCGCCAGCAGCCTAGGACAGAGCTACGAGCAGTACTTC. The encoded protein is CASSLGQSYEQYF.

This clone is a singleton in its sample. The rearrangement joins TRBV5-1 to TRBJ2-1, with 8 bases identical to TRBD2. J gave up 3 bases and V 7 bases, and 9 bases lay outside the gene matches. Germline CDR1 is SGHRS and CDR2 is YFSETQ. The CDR3 runs to 15 residues. Here the CDR3 DNA reads TGCGCCAGCGGTATAGCGGGGAGCTACTACAATGAGCAGTTCTTC. Translated, it gives CASGIAGSYYNEQFF.

The chain has TRBV11-2 and TRBJ2-7, with 10 bases identical to TRBD1. Germline CDR1 SGHAT, CDR2 FQNNGV. The CDR3 covers 17 residues. V was clipped by 3 bases and J by 6 bases; unmatched bases: 14. As DNA, the CDR3 is TGTGCCAGCAGCTTCCCTTCCGGACAGGGGGGATTCTTCGAGCAGTACTTC. It is translated as CASSFPSGQGGFFEQYF.

The chain combines TRBV5-4 with TRBJ2-2; TRBD1 matches 9 bases. J was trimmed by 6 bases and V by 4 bases; bases with no gene match: 4. CDR3 length: 14 amino acids. Germline loops: CDR1 SGHNT, CDR2 YYREEE (reference sequence). For the CDR3, the DNA is TGTGCCAGCAGCATCGACAGGGGGGCCGGGGAGCTGTTTTTT. This translates into CASSIDRGAGELFF.

V is TRBV5-4 and J is TRBJ2-1; the D gene is possibly TRBD1 (5 bases). The CDR3 covers 16 residues. Between the trimmed V and J ends, which lost 3 bases and 0 bases, there was a span of 13 bases. Germline V gene sequence: CDR1 SGHNT, CDR2 YYREEE (reference sequence). The CDR3 sequence: CASSSSGSRSYNEQFF. The CDR3 nucleotides are TGTGCCAGCAGCTCGTCAGGGTCCCGCTCCTACAATGAGCAGTTCTTC.

The chain recombines TRBV15 with TRBJ2-7, with TRBD1 matching 7 bases. The CDR3 has 14 amino acids. Unmatched junction bases numbered 4, after V lost 3 bases and J lost 2 bases. CDR1 is LNHNV and CDR2 is YYDKDF in the germline V gene (reference sequence). CDR3 region: CATSSETGPYEQYF. Here the CDR3 DNA reads TGTGCCACCAGCAGCGAGACAGGGCCCTACGAGCAGTACTTC.

The J gene is TRBJ2-1, the V gene TRBV11-2, with 11 bases identical to TRBD2. Germline V gene sequence: CDR1 SGHAT, CDR2 FQNNGV. J lost 6 bases, V lost 3 bases, and 10 bases had no gene match. This CDR3 has 17 amino acids. DNA for the CDR3: TGTGCCAGCAGCTTGGCCACCGGGACTAGCGGACTCAATGAGCAGTTCTTC. This codes for CASSLATGTSGLNEQFF.

This chain uses TRBV7-2 with TRBJ2-3; 8 nucleotides align to TRBD2. The germline gives CDR1 SGHTA, CDR2 FQGNSA. The J segment lost 2 bases and the V segment lost 1 base, leaving 5 bases of the junction unmatched. The CDR3 is made up of 16 amino acids. CDR3 sequence: CASSLGGGGITDTQYF. In DNA, the CDR3 is TGTGCCAGCAGCTTAGGGGGCGGGGGGATCACAGATACGCAGTATTTT.

This chain links TRBV9 with TRBJ2-1; D is uncertain. This CDR3 contains 13 residues. Per germline, CDR1 SGDLS and CDR2 YYNGEE. The V end was cut by 3 bases, the J end by 2 bases, with 6 bases between. This CDR3 is CASSATPYNEQFF. The DNA of the CDR3 is TGTGCCAGCAGCGCCACACCCTACAATGAGCAGTTCTTC.

This sequence joins TRBV30 and TRBJ1-2, with D possibly matching TRBD1 (5 bases). The V and J ends lost 3 bases and 7 bases respectively, with 12 bases between them. CDR3 size: 12 residues. Germline CDR1 GTSNPN, CDR2 SVGIG (reference sequence). In DNA form, the CDR3 reads TGTGCCTGGAGAAAGGGGTTTCGTGGCTACACCTTC. Residues: CAWRKGFRGYTF.

This clone was picked up one time. This sequence joins TRBV3-1 (or the pseudogene TRBV3-2) and TRBJ2-5, with 8 bases identical to TRBD2. The V gene's germline CDR1 is LGHDT and CDR2 YNNKEL (reference sequence). The CDR3 sequence is 16 residues long. J gave up 3 bases and V 3 bases, and 9 bases lay outside the gene matches. The CDR3 DNA follows: TGTGCCAGCAGCCAGGGTCCGGGACTAGGGGAAGAGACCCAGTACTTC. Its protein product is CASSQGPGLGEETQYF.

In its sample, this clone was seen a few times. The rearrangement uses TRBV5-1 and TRBJ2-7, with 8 bases matching TRBD2. The CDR3 covers 15 residues. CDR1 and CDR2 (germline): SGHRS, YFSETQ. After removal of 3 bases from V and 3 bases from J, the junction contained 8 bases not matched to a gene. The CDR3 loop is CASSSPQRGFYEQYF. CDR3 bases: TGCGCCAGCAGCTCACCACAGCGGGGGTTCTACGAGCAGTACTTC. Looking up the rest from reference TRBV5-1 and TRBJ2-7 gives the full variable domain: KAGVTQTPRYLIKTRGQQVTLSCSPISGHRSVSWYQQTPGQGLQFLFEYFSETQRNKGNFPGRFSGRQFSNSRSEMNVSTLELGDSALYLCASSSPQRGFYEQYFGPGTRLTVT.

This clone was seen just once. CDR3 residues: CAISDSSYNEQFF. The CDR3 DNA follows: TGTGCCATCAGTGACAGCTCCTACAATGAGCAGTTCTTC. The gene calls are TRBV10-3 and TRBJ2-1; D is undetermined. With 3 bases removed from V and 0 bases from J, the gap between germline ends came to 3 bases. In germline, CDR1 is ENHRY, CDR2 SYGVKD. This CDR3 spans 13 amino acids.

V is TRBV27 and J is TRBJ2-7; TRBD2 agrees at 7 bases. This CDR3 has 16 residues. Trimming removed 3 bases from V and 2 bases from J; junction bases left unmatched: 10. CDR1 and CDR2 (germline): MNHEY, SMNVEV (reference sequence). This chain's CDR3 is CASSFVKRDPPYEQYF. The CDR3 DNA sequence: TGTGCCAGCAGTTTCGTTAAGCGGGACCCACCCTACGAGCAGTACTTC.

This clone was seen only once. This chain links TRBV5-8 with TRBJ1-4, with 9 bases aligning to TRBD1. Germline V CDR1 and CDR2: SGHTS, YDEGEE. The V gene end was trimmed by 2 bases and the J gene end by 4 bases; junction bases not matched to a gene: 6. The CDR3 is 16 residues long. The CDR3 sequence is CASSLEGTGHNEKLFF. The CDR3 coding sequence is TGTGCCAGCAGCTTAGAAGGGACAGGGCATAATGAAAAACTGTTTTTT.

V and J are TRBV6-5 and TRBJ2-3; a weak D match, TRBD1 (8 bases). Germline lookup yields CDR1 MNHEY and CDR2 SVGAGI. The CDR3 runs 15 residues. V was shortened by 5 bases and J by 2 bases, with 14 bases between the two germline ends. CDR3 sequence: CASSSGTGDTDTQYF. CDR3 nucleotide sequence: TGTGCCAGCAGTAGCGGGACAGGCGACACAGATACGCAGTATTTT.

This clone is medium-sized (0.01 to 0.1%) within its sample. The rearrangement joins TRBV25-1 to TRBJ1-2; D might be TRBD1 (6 bases). Looked up from germline, CDR1 is MGHDK and CDR2 is SYGVNS. The ends were cut back, 7 bases at V and 6 bases at J, with 12 bases in the middle. CDR3 length: 12 amino acids. For the CDR3, the DNA is TGTGCCAGCATGGACAGACGGAATGGCTACACCTTC. Its protein is CASMDRRNGYTF.

The chain combines TRBV7-2 with TRBJ2-3; 12 bases align to TRBD1. This CDR3 comprises 18 residues. Germline CDR1 and CDR2: SGHTA and FQGNSA. V lost 3 bases and J lost 0; bases outside the gene matches: 7. The CDR3 DNA reads as TGTGCCAGCAGCTTTGGGACAGGGGGCCAGAGGAGCACAGATACGCAGTATTTT. Translating it yields CASSFGTGGQRSTDTQYF.